A selection of T cell receptor beta chains follows, all from one sample in a study of T-cell memory formation after mild COVID-19. One entry per CDR3 protein, called by TCRdb with MiXCR from the 5' RACE reads. In the table there are around 300,000 distinct CDR3 sequences, around 17% of which are singletons. Sequenced input: PBMCs or a T cell subset sorted from them (not recorded which). The receptors were gathered from a man in his late teens or twenties who had mild COVID-19 (a few samples of this study predate the infection). Cell type and time point are not known. Both conserved end residues are part of each CDR3. Fields, in order: V gene, J gene, CDR3 protein.

V: TRBV7-2; J: TRBJ1-5; CDR3: CAGGQGINQPQHF
V: TRBV6-5; J: TRBJ1-2; CDR3: CASSPRAGYTF
V: TRBV4-3; J: TRBJ1-4; CDR3: CASSQDKVSRVGEKLFF
V: TRBV5-1; J: TRBJ2-7; CDR3: CASSLAGVGYQQYF
V: TRBV28; J: TRBJ2-3; CDR3: CASSLLGSGRTSTDTQYF
V: TRBV7-2; J: TRBJ2-1; CDR3: CASGGTSGGGEQFF
V: TRBV6-5; J: TRBJ2-1; CDR3: CASSYAREAYNEQFF
V: TRBV7-9; J: TRBJ1-1; CDR3: CASRYQGSGTEAFF
V: TRBV5-4; J: TRBJ2-2; CDR3: CASSVPAGELFF
V: TRBV6-1; J: TRBJ2-5; CDR3: CASSEVQGGQETQYF
V: TRBV5-1; J: TRBJ1-1; CDR3: CASSPIGQNTEAFF
V: TRBV2; J: TRBJ2-1; CDR3: CASSDSGSGSRFF
V: TRBV10-3; J: TRBJ2-5; CDR3: CAISDNSGEETQYF
V: TRBV18; J: TRBJ2-2; CDR3: CASSPRTSESTGELFF
V: TRBV20-1; J: TRBJ2-1; CDR3: CSADGYSGNEQFF
V: TRBV6-1; J: TRBJ2-2; CDR3: CASRGGANTGELFF
V: TRBV3-1; J: TRBJ1-5; CDR3: CASSQGSQPQHF
V: TRBV12-3/TRBV12-4; J: TRBJ2-5; CDR3: CASSRLGEETQYF
V: TRBV5-1; J: TRBJ2-3; CDR3: CASKGQGSTDTQYF
V: TRBV4-2; J: TRBJ2-2; CDR3: CASSISLSGRLSYTGELFF
V: TRBV5-1; J: TRBJ2-2; CDR3: CASSWDPGELFF
V: TRBV18; J: TRBJ2-3; CDR3: CASSPGTSGITDTQYF
V: TRBV5-1; J: TRBJ2-2; CDR3: CASTSLGLTGELFF